This record looks at one T cell receptor (beta chain) sequence and its context. This clonotype was recorded only once. Its recognized antigen is unknown. No base quality values were provided; no much bigger clone lies one nucleotide off. Weak support is all one read offers. This specimen comes from a study of T-cell reconstitution after alpha-beta-depleted transplantation in children listed by TCRdb under 2016. For the wider study: Using TCR repertoire profiling, the study quantitatively followed how T-cell immune reconstitution unfolded in children after TCRalphabeta/CD19-depleted allogeneic hematopoietic cell transplantation. General findings and caveats noted by the study authors: Over the following months the frequencies of hyperexpanded clones went down, and after one year T-cell counts and TCRbeta diversity were mostly credited to newly produced T cells. In some patients, high TCRbeta diversity at day 60 was attributed to recipient T cells and intrathymic progenitors that had survived conditioning. About two months after transplant, the apparently early recovery of alphabetaT-cell counts reportedly depended on just several hundred clones that had expanded rapidly and came from non-depleted graft cells.

In light of the paper, this sample's treatment or condition label describes: allogeneic hematopoietic cell transplantation with graft depleted of TCRalphabeta T cells and CD19 B cells. Transplant recipients were children who received TCRalphabeta/CD19-depleted allogeneic hematopoietic cell grafts. Library preparation employed PCR. The sequencer listed for this sample is Illumina HiSeq 2500. TCR library preparation used molecular barcoding, with unique molecular identifiers applied to normalize quantification of the TCRbeta repertoire. TCRdb passed the public sequencing reads through fastp at Q25 and MiXCR, retaining productive beta sequences. Here each entry gathers all rows of one CDR3 protein and keeps the most common genes and DNA. The sample table shows hundreds of thousands of distinct CDR3 sequences, and around 10% are seen once. In total, the top ten clones hold roughly 7.1% of the sample.

The clonotype comes from a boy under three years old with acute myeloid leukemia, due to receive a stem cell transplant. This specimen consisted of PBMCs, obtained before TCRalphabeta/CD19-depleted stem cell transplant.

The bases are TGTGCCAGCAGTGAATCTAGCGGGAAAGGCGAGACCCAGTACTTC. Its translation reads: CASSESSGKGETQYF. The chain is encoded by TRBV6-1 joined to TRBJ2-5, with 9 central nucleotides matching TRBD2. Trimming accounts for 2 bases at V and 5 bases at J, while the number of junction bases matched to no gene is 6. From the cysteine up to the phenylalanine, the CDR3 has a length of 15 residues. Just CDR3 DNA is preserved here, 45 bases in frame from base 1. Via the germline V gene, CDR1 is MNHNS and CDR2 SASEGT.